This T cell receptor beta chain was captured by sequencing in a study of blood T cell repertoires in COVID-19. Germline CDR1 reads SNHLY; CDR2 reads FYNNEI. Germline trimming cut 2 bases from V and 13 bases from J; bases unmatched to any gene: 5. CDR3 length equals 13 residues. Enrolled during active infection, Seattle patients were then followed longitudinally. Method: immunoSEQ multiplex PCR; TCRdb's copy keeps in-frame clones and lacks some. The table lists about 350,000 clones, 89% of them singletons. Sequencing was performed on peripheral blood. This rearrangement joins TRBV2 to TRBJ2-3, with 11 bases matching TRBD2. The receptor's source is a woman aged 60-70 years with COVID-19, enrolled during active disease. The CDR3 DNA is TGTGCCAGCAGTGAAATCGTACTAGCGGGGGAGTATTTT. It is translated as CASSEIVLAGEYF.